This T cell receptor (beta chain) originates from a study of cytomegalovirus exposure and HLA in healthy donors. Germline CDR1 is SGHNT and CDR2 is YYREEE (reference sequence). The ends lost 2 bases at V and 6 bases at J; junction bases unmatched: 5. The CDR3 spans 14 residues. This PCR relied on a set of 60 Vbeta primers and 13 Jbeta primers. This table comes from immunoSEQ multiplex PCR, and its TCRdb copy is limited to in-frame clones, with some not included. The sample lists fewer than 200,000 clones, 65% to 85% seen once, with roughly 2.6% in the top ten. The rearrangement links TRBV5-4 to TRBJ2-3; 8 bases fit TRBD2. This TCR came from a woman aged 40 to 50 in good health and CMV-seropositive. Sequencing input: PBMCs. The CDR3 is CASSFPGGRDTQYF. DNA of the CDR3: TGTGCCAGCAGCTTCCCGGGGGGGCGCGATACGCAGTATTTT. Full variable domain (missing parts from reference TRBV5-4 and TRBJ2-3): ETGVTQSPTHLIKTRGQQVTLRCSSQSGHNTVSWYQQALGQGPQFIFQYYREEENGRGNFPPRFSGLQFPNYSSELNVNALELDDSALYLCASSFPGGRDTQYFGPGTRLTVL.